The 5 T cell receptor beta chains reported below all come from one sample, sequenced in a study of graft-versus-host responses after intestinal transplantation. This table comes from immunoSEQ multiplex PCR, and its TCRdb copy is limited to in-frame clones, with some not included. Of about 130,000 clones in the sample, about nine tenths were seen once. Their antigen targets remain unknown. This specimen was unstimulated CD4+ T cells sorted from spleen or lymph node cells, taken before intestinal transplant. These receptors all come from a human donor who received an intestinal transplant.

The genes are TRBV6-1 and TRBJ2-7, with 12 bases fitting TRBD2. Germline values: CDR1 MNHNS, CDR2 SASEGT. Losses at the gene ends were 3 bases for V and 0 bases for J; bases not matched to a gene: 9. The CDR3 consists of 18 residues. In DNA, the CDR3 is TGTGCCAGCAGTGAGACTAGCGGGAGAGTCTTGGGCTCCTACGAGCAGTACTTC. This sequence encodes CASSETSGRVLGSYEQYF.

The V gene is TRBV6-5, the J gene TRBJ1-1; TRBD1 aligns across 9 bases. Losses at the gene ends were 6 bases for V and 7 bases for J; bases not matched to a gene: 6. Germline CDR1 MNHEY, CDR2 SVGAGI. This CDR3 region has 13 residues. The CDR3 region is CASRGQGGDEAFF. Written as DNA, the CDR3 is TGTGCCAGCAGGGGACAGGGTGGGGATGAAGCTTTCTTT.

This clone came up once. This sequence joins TRBV29-1 and TRBJ1-1, with D maybe TRBD1 (5 bases). Per the germline V gene, CDR1 is SQVTM and CDR2 is ANQGSEA. V was shortened by 8 bases and J by 3 bases, with 22 bases between the two germline ends. This CDR3 contains 15 residues. The chain's CDR3 is CSFSWGGSVDTEAFF. The CDR3 nucleotides are TGCAGCTTCTCCTGGGGGGGATCCGTTGACACTGAAGCTTTCTTT.

CDR3 loop: CASSLTPRTADSYEQYF. CDR3 nucleotides: TGCGCCAGCAGCCTTACCCCACGGACGGCAGATTCCTACGAGCAGTACTTC. The J gene is TRBJ2-7, the V gene TRBV5-1; D gene unclear. Germline CDR1 and CDR2: SGHRS and YFSETQ. Trimming cost V 4 bases and J 1 base, with 21 bases left between them. CDR3 size: 17 residues.

The gene calls are TRBV5-1 and TRBJ2-1; 13 nucleotides line up with TRBD2. With 3 bases clipped from V and 8 bases from J, the junction kept 8 bases outside the gene matches. Germline values: CDR1 SGHRS, CDR2 YFSETQ. CDR3 length: 16 residues. The CDR3 sequence is CASSSLPGLAGDEQFF. For the CDR3, the DNA is TGCGCCAGCAGCTCCCTCCCCGGACTAGCGGGAGATGAGCAGTTCTTC.